What follows is one T cell receptor beta chain and its context. Antigen specificity is unknown. The V and J ends lost 0 bases and 4 bases respectively, with 4 bases between them. From germline, CDR1 is SGHRS and CDR2 YFSETQ. The CDR3 runs to 12 residues. The time point denotes: patch test 3, about 24 weeks after DPC sensitization. The treatment denotes: therapeutic diphenylcyclopropenone sensitization with weekly scalp DPC. TCRdb itself ran the RACE reads through MiXCR, one entry per CDR3 protein. The data contain 55,000 to 80,000 distinct CDR3 sequences, about 11% of them seen just once; the ten biggest clones take up approximately 2.2%. The source of the sample is a study of human T cells and chemical hapten exposure. Study conclusions and caveats: DPC sensitization left the count of TCRs above 1 in 1000 unchanged.

This TCR derives from a woman aged 25 to 45 with alopecia areata. Some clones in this sample may be carry-over from other donors' samples. The J gene is TRBJ2-5, the V gene TRBV5-1; D is unresolved. This specimen was whole blood, taken in connection with sensitization to the hapten diphenylcyclopropenone (DPC). CDR3 amino acids: CASSLEPETQYF. Written as DNA, the CDR3 is TGCGCCAGCAGCTTGGAGCCAGAGACCCAGTACTTC.